What follows describes a single TCR beta chain. Antigen unknown. The same CDR3 arises from other DNA sequences in this sample as well. The PCR used 60 Vbeta and 13 Jbeta primers. Repertoires were generated with immunoSEQ multiplex PCR, while TCRdb's copy carries only in-frame clones and drops some. The sample holds under 200,000 clones; around two thirds are singletons and the top ten take around 3.2%. This cohort consisted of healthy bone marrow donors. This record comes from a study of cytomegalovirus exposure and HLA in healthy donors. Whole-study findings and limits: When presence/absence was analysed, sequencing depth was taken to be roughly uniform across donors.

This CDR3 comprises 13 residues. Trimming stripped 1 base from V and 2 bases from J, with 6 bases between. Germline values: CDR1 SGHTA, CDR2 FQGNSA. Material for sequencing was PBMCs. V is TRBV7-2 and J is TRBJ2-7; D is unresolved. The sequence was collected from a man between 35 and 55 years old in good health and CMV-seronegative. The CDR3 nucleotides read TGTGCCAGCAGCTTAGTTTCCGCCTACGAGCAGTACTTC. The encoded protein is CASSLVSAYEQYF.